The subject of this entry is one T cell receptor (beta chain). The specificity of this receptor is unknown. Base-call qualities are not available, and no considerably larger clone is one nucleotide away. These data come from a study of blood T cell repertoires in COVID-19 (dated by TCRdb to 2020 to 2022). Background on the whole study: Samples covering the acute and convalescent phases of COVID-19 were provided by collaborators in the United States, Italy and Spain. Where HLA class I and class II types were available, the types were taken from metadata supplied by the sample provider, not from assay-based typing. A freely available public database, intended as a resource for researchers studying the immune response to SARS-CoV-2, is where the repertoires were released. The prospective study material was composed of cDNA or gDNA derived from T cells, B-cell-depleted T cells, or PBMCs. The dataset comprised deeply sampled blood TCRbeta repertoires from subjects exposed to, actively infected with, or recovered from COVID-19. The sample metadata nearly always contained a de-identified subject ID, COVID-19 status, age in years and sex. Samples were obtained from the ongoing ImmuneRACE study (first 160 participants) and from over 1,000 subjects provided by 6 global collaborators. Study-wide conclusions, independent of this receptor: The amount of clinical and demographic metadata varied by source and participant and was provided uncurated.

The collaborating institutions used their own protocols to collect whole blood in K2EDTA tubes. Collaborator samples were shipped for TCRbeta analysis as frozen whole blood, isolated PBMCs, or DNA extracted from either sample type. CDR1 SNHLY and CDR2 FYNNEI are derived from the germline V gene. The CDR3 contains 14 residues, cysteine and phenylalanine counted. CDR3 DNA is the only sequence kept; it has 42 bases, read in frame from the first base. Trimming costs V 1 base and J 2 bases, and their ends lie 9 bases apart. TCRbeta CDR3 regions were amplified from genomic DNA using the immunoSEQ Assay, a bias-controlled multiplex PCR. The original methods were these. The number of nucleated cells in each sample was estimated by amplification of reference gene primers within the assay. To quantify the absolute abundance of each unique TCRbeta CDR3 rearrangement, sequence reads were collapsed and filtered. For each sample, productive Simpson clonality was calculated as the square root of Simpson's diversity index across productive rearrangements. Entries here come from immuneACCESS through TCRdb and include only in-frame sequences with V and J called. Some clones fail to appear in such tables; in the studies checked, an unresolved V gene covers under half of the shortfall, and the cause of the remainder is unknown. V and J calls and clone size are as listed in that table; D and trimming were resolved from the DNA. The sample table shows around 180,000 clones, and 80% to 90% are seen once. The leading ten clones occupy 2% to 3% of the sample.

Material for sequencing was peripheral blood. This TCR was recovered from a man aged 40-50 years with active or convalescent COVID-19. The chain is encoded by TRBV2 joined to TRBJ2-7; no D gene can be assigned with confidence. The CDR3 in this case is CASSEDYRTYEQYF. The nucleotide sequence reads TGTGCCAGCAGTGAAGACTATCGGACCTACGAGCAGTACTTC.